This TCR beta chain emerged from a study of blood T cell repertoires in COVID-19. Study-level information: From the United States, Italy and Spain came samples of acute and convalescent COVID-19. The cDNA or gDNA used as material had been derived from T cells, B-cell-depleted T cells, or PBMCs.

CDR1 and CDR2 (germline): LGHNA, YSLEER. V was clipped by 0 bases and J by 3 bases, with 17 bases between them. CDR3 length: 18 amino acids. Authors' analysis steps: Amplifying reference gene primers gave estimates of nucleated cell counts. Libraries were prepared by immunoSEQ multiplex PCR; TCRdb keeps only in-frame clonotypes and omits some of them. Clone size and V and J calls were adopted from that table, with D and trimming inferred from the DNA. Of a few hundred thousand clones in the sample, approximately 86% were seen once. The chain employs TRBV4-3 and TRBJ2-2; tentatively, D is TRBD2 (6 bases). Sequencing was carried out using peripheral blood. This TCR was sampled from a woman aged 18-35 years with acute or convalescent COVID-19. The CDR3 reads CASSQDESSVGDTGELFF. In DNA form, the CDR3 reads TGCGCCAGCAGCCAAGATGAGTCTAGCGTGGGGGACACCGGGGAGCTGTTTTTT.